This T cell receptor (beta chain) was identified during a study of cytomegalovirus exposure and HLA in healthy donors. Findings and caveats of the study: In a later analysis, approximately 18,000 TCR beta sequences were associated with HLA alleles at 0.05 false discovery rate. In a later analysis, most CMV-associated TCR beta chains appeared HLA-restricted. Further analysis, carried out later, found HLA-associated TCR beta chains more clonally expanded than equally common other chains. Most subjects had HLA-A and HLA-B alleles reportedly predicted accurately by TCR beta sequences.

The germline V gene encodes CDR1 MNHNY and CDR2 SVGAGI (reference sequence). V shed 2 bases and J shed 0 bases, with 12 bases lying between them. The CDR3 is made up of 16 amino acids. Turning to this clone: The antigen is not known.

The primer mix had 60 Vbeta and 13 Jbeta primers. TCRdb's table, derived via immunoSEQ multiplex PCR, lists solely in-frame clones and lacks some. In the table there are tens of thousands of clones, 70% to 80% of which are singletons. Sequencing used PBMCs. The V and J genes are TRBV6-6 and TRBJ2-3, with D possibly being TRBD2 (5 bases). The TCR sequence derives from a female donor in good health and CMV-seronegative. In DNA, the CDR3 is TGTGCCAGCAGTTACCCCCTGGAGCGGAGCACAGATACGCAGTATTTT. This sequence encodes CASSYPLERSTDTQYF.